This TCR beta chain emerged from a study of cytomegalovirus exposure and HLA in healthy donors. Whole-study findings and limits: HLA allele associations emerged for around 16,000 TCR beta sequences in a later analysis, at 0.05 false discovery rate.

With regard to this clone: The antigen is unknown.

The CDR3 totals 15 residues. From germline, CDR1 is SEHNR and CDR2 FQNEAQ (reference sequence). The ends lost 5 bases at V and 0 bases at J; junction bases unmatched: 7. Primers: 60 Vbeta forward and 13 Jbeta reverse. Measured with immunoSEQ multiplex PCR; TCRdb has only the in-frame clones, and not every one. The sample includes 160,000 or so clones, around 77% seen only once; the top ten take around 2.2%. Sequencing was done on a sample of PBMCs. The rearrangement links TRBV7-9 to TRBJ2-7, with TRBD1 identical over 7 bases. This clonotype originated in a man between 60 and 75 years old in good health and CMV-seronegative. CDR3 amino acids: CASSLRTGSSYEQYF. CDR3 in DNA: TGTGCCAGCAGCCTCCGGACAGGTTCCTCCTACGAGCAGTACTTC.